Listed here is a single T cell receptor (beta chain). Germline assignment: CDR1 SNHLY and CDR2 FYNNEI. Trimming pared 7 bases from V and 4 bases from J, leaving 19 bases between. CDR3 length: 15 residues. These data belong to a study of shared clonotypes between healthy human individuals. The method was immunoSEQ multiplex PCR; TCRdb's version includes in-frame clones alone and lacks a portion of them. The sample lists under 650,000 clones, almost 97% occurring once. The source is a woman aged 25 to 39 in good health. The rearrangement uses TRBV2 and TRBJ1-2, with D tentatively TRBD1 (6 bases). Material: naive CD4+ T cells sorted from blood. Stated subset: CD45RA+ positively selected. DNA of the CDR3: TGTGCCAGCACCGAGGAGCCAGGGGATTTCTATGGCTACACCTTC. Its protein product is CASTEEPGDFYGYTF.